The text below deals with one T cell receptor (beta chain). Its antigen is not identified. Data came from immunoSEQ multiplex PCR; TCRdb stores just in-frame clones and leaves some out. The sample has fewer than 400,000 clones; 85% to 90% are singletons. Indicated treatment: roughly 18 received Ad26.COV2.S at low or high dose, single or two shots; about 5 received placebo; per-sample allocation not given. Samples analyzed were those drawn on day 63 after the first vaccine or placebo injection. Boston provided a donor who was an adult aged 18-55 years. The data were obtained in a study of Ad26.COV2.S vaccination and SARS-CoV-2 variants. Study results and caveats: A substantial breadth of spike-specific CD8+ and CD4+ T cell responses after vaccination has been reported.

The source material was peripheral blood, sampled in a trial of Ad26.COV2.S vaccine versus placebo. The sequence was obtained from a person between 18 and 65 years old who received the Ad26.COV2.S COVID-19 vaccine or a placebo.

The CDR3 is CASSLFDTGGGETQYF. In nucleotides, the CDR3 is TGTGCCAGCAGCTTATTCGATACAGGGGGCGGAGAGACCCAGTACTTC. J is TRBJ2-5 and V is TRBV11-3, with 9 bases aligning to TRBD1. Germline assignment: CDR1 SGHNT and CDR2 YENEEA. Trimming removed 2 bases from V and 4 bases from J; junction bases left unmatched: 8. This CDR3 is built from 16 residues.